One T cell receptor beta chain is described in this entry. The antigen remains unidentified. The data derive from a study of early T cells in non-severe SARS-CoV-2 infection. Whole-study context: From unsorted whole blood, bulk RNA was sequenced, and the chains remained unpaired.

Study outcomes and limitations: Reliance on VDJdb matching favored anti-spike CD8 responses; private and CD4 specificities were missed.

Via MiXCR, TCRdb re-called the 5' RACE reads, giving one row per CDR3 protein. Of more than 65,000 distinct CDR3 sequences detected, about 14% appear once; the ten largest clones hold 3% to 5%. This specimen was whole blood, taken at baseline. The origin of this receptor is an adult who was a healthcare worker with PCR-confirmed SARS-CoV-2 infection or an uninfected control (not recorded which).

The CDR3 bases are TGCGCCAGCAGCCTCACCGAGGGATGGACTGAAGCTTTCTTT. Protein sequence: CASSLTEGWTEAFF. The rearrangement links TRBV5-1 to TRBJ1-1; D is undetermined. Germline V gene lookup returns CDR1 SGHRS and CDR2 YFSETQ. The length of the CDR3 is 14 residues. The V end was cut by 4 bases, the J end by 5 bases, with 15 bases between. Full variable domain (outside the CDR3, taken from reference TRBV5-1 and TRBJ1-1): KAGVTQTPRYLIKTRGQQVTLSCSPISGHRSVSWYQQTPGQGLQFLFEYFSETQRNKGNFPGRFSGRQFSNSRSEMNVSTLELGDSALYLCASSLTEGWTEAFFGQGTRLTVV.